The entry below describes one T cell receptor (beta chain). Methods used by the authors: Reference gene primer amplification gave estimated nucleated cell counts. Assay used: immunoSEQ multiplex PCR; TCRdb lists only in-frame clones, some missing. For V, J and clone size, that table is used; D and trimming come from the DNA. The repertoire includes about 140,000 clones, 88% of them detected once, and 2.5% to 3% sits in the top ten. These data come from a study of blood T cell repertoires in COVID-19. About the research overall: Samples taken during acute and convalescent COVID-19 were collected in the United States, Italy and Spain. Sources were T cells, B-cell-depleted T cells, or PBMCs; the material itself was cDNA or gDNA.

Seattle enrolled patients during active infection and tracked them longitudinally. In germline, CDR1 is SQVTM, CDR2 ANQGSEA. This CDR3 has 12 amino acids. V lost 3 bases, J lost 0 bases, and 5 bases lay in between. This chain joins TRBV29-1 and TRBJ1-1, with no clear D. Material: peripheral blood. This sequence was found in a human donor with COVID-19, enrolled during active disease. The donor label of this sample is uncertain. CDR3 protein: CSVDEMNTEAFF. The CDR3 DNA follows: TGCAGCGTTGATGAGATGAACACTGAAGCTTTCTTT.